This T cell receptor (beta chain) derives from a study of T cells in tumors after PD-1 blockade. The data were produced by immunoSEQ multiplex PCR, yet TCRdb's version contains in-frame clones alone and is incomplete. The table lists about 2,600 clones, 69% of them singletons. The CDR3 extends over 11 amino acids. Germline assignment: CDR1 SGHNT and CDR2 YYREEE (reference sequence). Trimming pared 6 bases from V and 9 bases from J, leaving 10 bases between. This sequence joins TRBV5-4 and TRBJ2-1; unclear D gene. The source is a human donor with basal cell carcinoma. This specimen consisted of tumor tissue, obtained after anti-PD-1 treatment. The CDR3 DNA sequence: TGTGCCAGCACCGCCGATAGTGAGCAGTTCTTC. This sequence encodes CASTADSEQFF.